This T cell receptor beta chain emerged from a study of human thymus T cells. The repertoire was sequenced with immunoSEQ multiplex PCR; TCRdb's copy has only in-frame clones and lacks some. The data show around 130,000 clones, over 85% seen once. Resections that were taken during corrective heart surgery supplied the thymus tissue. Corrective surgery for congenital heart defects was being performed on the healthy Finnish infants who served as donors. V shed 0 bases and J shed 4 bases, with 25 bases lying between them. The CDR3 spans 20 residues. CDR1 is SGHAT and CDR2 is FQNNGV in the germline V gene.

Sequencing input: thymus tissue. The TCR comes from a boy younger than two with a congenital heart defect but otherwise immunologically healthy. The V gene is TRBV11-2, the J gene TRBJ2-4; tentatively, D is TRBD2 (6 bases). The DNA of the CDR3 is TGTGCCAGCAGCTTAGAGGACGGCAGCCTAGGACTAAAAGGGAAAAACATTCAGTACTTC. Encoded protein: CASSLEDGSLGLKGKNIQYF.